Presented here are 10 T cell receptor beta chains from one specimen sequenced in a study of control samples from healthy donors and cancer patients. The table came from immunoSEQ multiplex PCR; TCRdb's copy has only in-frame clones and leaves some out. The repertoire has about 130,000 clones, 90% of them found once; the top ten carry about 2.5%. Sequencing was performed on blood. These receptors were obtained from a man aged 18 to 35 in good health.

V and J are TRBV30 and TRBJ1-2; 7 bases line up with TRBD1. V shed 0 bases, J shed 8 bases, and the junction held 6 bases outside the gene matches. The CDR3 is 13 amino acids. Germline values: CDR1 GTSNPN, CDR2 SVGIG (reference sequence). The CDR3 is CAWSVGRGRGYTF. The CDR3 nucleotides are TGTGCCTGGAGTGTAGGTAGGGGGCGAGGCTACACCTTC. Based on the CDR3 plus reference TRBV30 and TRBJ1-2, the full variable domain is SQTIHQWPATLVQPVGSPLSLECTVEGTSNPNLYWYRQAAGRGLQLLFYSVGIGQISSEVPQNLSASRPQDRQFILSSKKLLLSDSGFYLCAWSVGRGRGYTFGSGTRLTVV.

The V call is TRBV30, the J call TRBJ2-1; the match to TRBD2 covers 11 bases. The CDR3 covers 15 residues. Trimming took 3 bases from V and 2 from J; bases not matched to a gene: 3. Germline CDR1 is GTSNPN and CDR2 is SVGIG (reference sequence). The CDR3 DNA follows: TGTGCCTGGAGCCATAGCGGGGGGGCCTACAATGAGCAGTTCTTC. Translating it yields CAWSHSGGAYNEQFF.

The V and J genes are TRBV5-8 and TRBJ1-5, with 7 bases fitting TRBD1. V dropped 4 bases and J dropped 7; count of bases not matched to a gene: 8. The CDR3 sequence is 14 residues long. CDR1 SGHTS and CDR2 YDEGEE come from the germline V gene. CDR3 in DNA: TGTGCCAGCAGCACAGACAGGGCGGGCCAGCCCCAGCATTTT. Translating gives CASSTDRAGQPQHF.

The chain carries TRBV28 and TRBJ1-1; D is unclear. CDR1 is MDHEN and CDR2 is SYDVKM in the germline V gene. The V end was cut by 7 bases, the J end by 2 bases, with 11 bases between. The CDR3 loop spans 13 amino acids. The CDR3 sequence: CASTLDTNTEAFF. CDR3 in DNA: TGTGCCAGCACCCTAGACACAAACACTGAAGCTTTCTTT.

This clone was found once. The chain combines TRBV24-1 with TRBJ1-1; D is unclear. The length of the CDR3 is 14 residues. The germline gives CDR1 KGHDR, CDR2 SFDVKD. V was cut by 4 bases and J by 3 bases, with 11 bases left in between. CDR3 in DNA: TGTGCCACCAGTGACTCCGAAAGCTACACTGAAGCTTTCTTT. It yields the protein CATSDSESYTEAFF.

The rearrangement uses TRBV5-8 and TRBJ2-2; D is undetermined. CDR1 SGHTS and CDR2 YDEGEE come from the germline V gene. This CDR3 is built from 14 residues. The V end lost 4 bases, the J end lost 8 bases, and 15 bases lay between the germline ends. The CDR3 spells CASSPDTLKGELFF. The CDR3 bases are TGTGCCAGCAGCCCGGATACATTAAAAGGGGAGCTGTTTTTT.

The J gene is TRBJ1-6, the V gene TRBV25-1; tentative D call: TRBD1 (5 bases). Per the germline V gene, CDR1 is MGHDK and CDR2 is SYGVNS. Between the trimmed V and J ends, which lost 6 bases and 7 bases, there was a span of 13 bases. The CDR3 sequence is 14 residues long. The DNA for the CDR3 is TGTGCCAGCAGGGAGGGGACGGAGAATTCACCCCTCCACTTT. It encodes CASREGTENSPLHF.

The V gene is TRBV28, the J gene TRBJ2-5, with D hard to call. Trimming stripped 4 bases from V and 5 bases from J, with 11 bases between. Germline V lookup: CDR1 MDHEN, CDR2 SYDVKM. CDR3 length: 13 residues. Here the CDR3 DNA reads TGTGCCAGCAGTTCGTCCATCGCCGAGACCCAGTACTTC. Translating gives CASSSSIAETQYF.

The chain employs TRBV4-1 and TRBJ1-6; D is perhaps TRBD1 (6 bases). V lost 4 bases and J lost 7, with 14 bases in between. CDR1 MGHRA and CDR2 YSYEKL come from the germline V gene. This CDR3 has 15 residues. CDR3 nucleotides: TGCGCCAGCAGCCTCCGACAGGCCAGCAATTCACCCCTCCACTTT. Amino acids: CASSLRQASNSPLHF.

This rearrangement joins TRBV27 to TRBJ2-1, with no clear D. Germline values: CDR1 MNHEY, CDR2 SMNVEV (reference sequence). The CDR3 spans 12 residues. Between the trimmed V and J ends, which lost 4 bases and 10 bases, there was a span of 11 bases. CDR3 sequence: CASSSNRGEQFF. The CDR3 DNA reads TGTGCCAGCAGTTCGAATCGAGGAGAGCAGTTCTTC.